The next 15 T cell receptor beta chains were all read from a single sample in a study of blood T cell repertoires in COVID-19 (TCRdb year 2020). Libraries were made using the immunoSEQ multiplex PCR assay. The source is immuneACCESS, and TCRdb retained only in-frame sequences with V and J called. Part of the clones is not carried over; for the studies checked, unresolved V genes explain less than half of this, and the remainder is unexplained. The sample profile shows hundreds of thousands of clones; approximately 86% of them were found once. The top ten clones comprise just over 7% of the sample. Sequenced sample: peripheral blood. The receptors derive from a man in his fifties or sixties who had recovered from COVID-19.

This chain joins TRBV11-2 and TRBJ2-5; possibly TRBD2 for D (5 bases). The germline V gene encodes CDR1 SGHAT and CDR2 FQNNGV. The CDR3 length is 14 residues. V was pared by 3 bases and J by 4 bases, with 12 bases between. CDR3 residues: CASSFGGDGETQYF. CDR3 DNA sequence: TGTGCCAGCAGCTTCGGAGGCGACGGAGAGACCCAGTACTTC. Drawing the rest from reference TRBV11-2 and TRBJ2-5, the complete variable domain is EAGVAQSPRYKIIEKRQSVAFWCNPISGHATLYWYQQILGQGPKLLIQFQNNGVVDDSQLPKDRFSAERLKGVDSTLKIQPAKLEDSAVYLCASSFGGDGETQYFGPGTRLLVL.

This sequence joins TRBV2 and TRBJ2-6; D possibly corresponds to TRBD1 (5 bases). CDR1 and CDR2 (germline): SNHLY, FYNNEI. The V gene lost 4 bases and the J gene lost 2 bases, with 12 bases spanning the gap. The CDR3 runs 16 residues. CDR3 nucleotides: TGTGCCAGCAGTGTTCTGGGGCAGGCTGGGGCCAACGTCCTGACTTTC. It encodes CASSVLGQAGANVLTF.

This clone came up a few times. V and J are TRBV6-5 and TRBJ1-3; weak D call: TRBD1 (6 bases). From germline, CDR1 is MNHEY and CDR2 SVGAGI. Trimming took off 6 bases at V and 3 bases at J, with 12 bases between the two ends. The CDR3 runs to 14 residues. The CDR3 here is CASRDSPLGNTIYF. The CDR3 DNA sequence: TGTGCCAGCAGGGACAGTCCCCTTGGAAACACCATATATTTT.

The chain employs TRBV10-3 and TRBJ1-2; 8 bases are shared with TRBD1. Germline lookup yields CDR1 ENHRY and CDR2 SYGVKD. The length of the CDR3 is 15 residues. J was trimmed by 3 bases and V by 3 bases; bases with no gene match: 6. CDR3 amino acids: CAISDKDRVDYGYTF. The CDR3 region has the DNA TGTGCCATCAGTGACAAGGACAGGGTTGACTATGGCTACACCTTC.

This sequence joins TRBV4-1 and TRBJ2-3; 8 bases are a match to TRBD2. From germline, CDR1 is MGHRA and CDR2 YSYEKL. CDR3 size: 16 residues. V shed 1 base and J 4 bases; nucleotides not matched to a gene: 7. CDR3 coding DNA: TGCGCCAGCAGCCAAGTGACCGGGGGGGCTGCAGATACGCAGTATTTT. This encodes CASSQVTGGAADTQYF.

This clone was seen once. The chain employs TRBV6-1 and TRBJ2-7; D gene unclear. Germline CDR1 reads MNHNS; CDR2 reads SASEGT. With 2 bases removed from V and 3 bases from J, the gap between germline ends came to 8 bases. The CDR3 is made up of 13 amino acids. CDR3 sequence (DNA): TGTGCCAGCAGTGAATTGTGGCTCTACGAGCAGTACGTC. Its translation: CASSELWLYEQYV.

V and J are TRBV30 and TRBJ1-5; a possible D gene is TRBD1 (6 bases). CDR1 GTSNPN and CDR2 SVGIG come from the germline V gene (reference sequence). V dropped 0 bases and J dropped 7 bases, with 13 bases sitting between them. The length of the CDR3 is 14 residues. CDR3 protein: CAWSVDTGHQPQHF. The CDR3 coding sequence is TGTGCCTGGAGTGTGGACACGGGACACCAGCCCCAGCATTTT.

The V gene is TRBV6-5, the J gene TRBJ2-2; D perhaps matches TRBD1 (6 bases). V lost 4 bases to trimming and J lost 4 bases, with 16 bases between them. CDR1 is MNHEY and CDR2 is SVGAGI in the germline V gene. This CDR3 is built from 16 residues. The chain's CDR3 is CASSSRGGMGTGELFF. The CDR3, as DNA: TGTGCCAGCAGTTCCCGAGGGGGAATGGGCACCGGGGAGCTGTTTTTT.

The V call is TRBV2, the J call TRBJ1-2; D is unclear. Looked up from germline, CDR1 is SNHLY and CDR2 is FYNNEI. CDR3 length equals 15 residues. Trimming left V 6 bases short and J 3 bases short, with 17 bases between. The CDR3 DNA reads as TGTGCCAGCAGATCTAGCGCAGGAGGACACTATGGCTACACCTTC. Its protein is CASRSSAGGHYGYTF.

In this sample, this clone turned up a few times. V and J are TRBV18 and TRBJ1-5; D possibly corresponds to TRBD1 (6 bases). The CDR3 is made up of 18 amino acids. V was trimmed by 3 bases and J by 5 bases, leaving 23 bases between them. Germline V gene lookup returns CDR1 KGHSH and CDR2 LQKENI. CDR3 DNA: TGTGCCAGCTCACCTAATGCGGGCGGACAGCGAGACCATCAGCCCCAGCATTTT. It specifies CASSPNAGGQRDHQPQHF.

The chain carries TRBV7-9 and TRBJ1-1; D perhaps matches TRBD1 (6 bases). CDR1 and CDR2 from the germline V gene are SEHNR and FQNEAQ (reference sequence). The CDR3 spans 13 residues. V lost 5 bases and J 11 bases, leaving 18 bases between the germline ends. CDR3 bases: TGTGCCAGCAGCCCTCGGGGGGCAAGTAAGGCTTTCTTT. Translating gives CASSPRGASKAFF.

CDR3: CASSLGGAPTDTQYF. CDR3 coding DNA: TGTGCCAGCAGCTTAGGGGGCGCCCCCACAGATACGCAGTATTTT. The chain couples TRBV11-3 to TRBJ2-3; possible D gene TRBD1, 5 bases. Trimming stripped 1 base from V and 2 bases from J, with 10 bases between. This CDR3 has 15 amino acids. Germline V gene sequence: CDR1 SGHNT, CDR2 YENEEA.

The rearrangement uses TRBV5-1 and TRBJ1-6; 7 bases map to TRBD1. The ends lost 0 bases at V and 7 bases at J; junction bases unmatched: 4. The CDR3 consists of 15 residues. Germline V gene data show CDR1 as SGHRS and CDR2 as YFSETQ. CDR3 nucleotide sequence: TGCGCCAGCAGCTTGGCCTCACAGGGGAATTCACCCCTCCACTTT. The encoded protein is CASSLASQGNSPLHF.

The chain has TRBV6-5 and TRBJ1-6, with 9 nucleotides matching TRBD1. From germline, CDR1 is MNHEY and CDR2 SVGAGI. Germline trimming cut 6 bases from V and 8 bases from J; bases unmatched to any gene: 8. The CDR3 covers 15 residues. The CDR3 reads CASSSTGTGYSPLHF. In DNA form, the CDR3 reads TGTGCCAGCAGCTCTACCGGGACAGGGTATTCACCCCTCCACTTT.

The chain couples TRBV2 to TRBJ2-2; a possible D gene is TRBD1 (6 bases). CDR1 and CDR2 (germline): SNHLY, FYNNEI. V gave up 7 bases and J gave up 1 base, with 7 bases separating them. The CDR3 is 13 amino acids. The CDR3 DNA reads as TGTGCCAGCAACAGGGAGAACACCGGGGAGCTGTTTTTT. It yields the protein CASNRENTGELFF. The complete variable domain, with remaining parts taken from reference TRBV2 and TRBJ2-2, reads EPEVTQTPSHQVTQMGQEVILRCVPISNHLYFYWYRQILGQKVEFLVSFYNNEISEKSEIFDDQFSVERPDGSNFTLKIRSTKLEDSAMYFCASNRENTGELFFGEGSRLTVL.